A single sample gave rise to the 14 T cell receptor beta chains below, sequenced in a study of early stage breast cancer tumors. Sequenced by immunoSEQ multiplex PCR; TCRdb stores in-frame clones only, minus some. The profile shows roughly 13,000 clones, roughly three quarters of them singletons. Material for sequencing was normal breast tissue next to the tumor. The receptors come from a person aged 50-59 years with breast cancer.

This clone came up a few times. The rearrangement uses TRBV10-1 and TRBJ2-2, with 9 bases matching TRBD2. Germline V gene lookup returns CDR1 WNHNN and CDR2 SYGVQD (reference sequence). V shed 5 bases, J shed 4 bases, and the junction held 5 bases outside the gene matches. The CDR3 has 15 amino acids. The CDR3 here is CASSFSGSTTGELFF. The CDR3 DNA follows: TGCGCCAGCAGTTTTAGCGGGAGTACCACCGGGGAGCTGTTTTTT.

The genes are TRBV7-2 and TRBJ2-3; 14 nucleotides agree with TRBD2. The CDR3 length is 16 residues. Germline V gene sequence: CDR1 SGHTA, CDR2 FQGNSA. V shed 5 bases and J 5 bases; nucleotides not matched to a gene: 6. The CDR3 DNA reads TGTGCCAGCAGCGCGTCGGGACTAGCGGGAGTAGATACGCAGTATTTT. It codes for CASSASGLAGVDTQYF.

The V and J genes are TRBV5-6 and TRBJ1-5; D unresolved. The CDR3 consists of 14 residues. V dropped 6 bases and J dropped 1 base, with 11 bases sitting between them. CDR1 is SGHDT, CDR2 YYEEEE, per germline. In DNA, the CDR3 is TGTGCCAGCACCGTGGGCGGAAGCAATCAGCCCCAGCATTTT. Residues: CASTVGGSNQPQHF.

The V gene is TRBV9, the J gene TRBJ2-7; 13 bases agree with TRBD2. After removal of 4 bases from V and 1 base from J, the junction contained 14 bases not matched to a gene. The CDR3 spans 19 residues. Per the germline V gene, CDR1 is SGDLS and CDR2 is YYNGEE. The CDR3 sequence: CASSSPGLAGPFLSYEQYF. Written as DNA, the CDR3 is TGTGCCAGCAGCTCGCCGGGACTAGCGGGGCCCTTCCTATCCTACGAGCAGTACTTC.

V and J are TRBV4-2 and TRBJ2-7; tentatively, D is TRBD1 (6 bases). V was shortened by 3 bases and J by 0 bases, with 12 bases between the two germline ends. The germline gives CDR1 LGHNA, CDR2 YNFKEQ. This CDR3 has 15 residues. CDR3 nucleotides: TGTGCCAGCAGCCAGTTAACAGGGATCTCCTACGAGCAGTACTTC. It is translated as CASSQLTGISYEQYF.

The rearrangement joins TRBV10-3 to TRBJ2-7; 10 nucleotides line up with TRBD2. V dropped 4 bases and J dropped 2; count of bases not matched to a gene: 14. The CDR3 covers 18 residues. Germline V lookup: CDR1 ENHRY, CDR2 SYGVKD. CDR3 bases: TGTGCCATCAGTGCTGGACTAGCGGCAACCGAAAGACCCTACGAGCAGTACTTC. This translates into CAISAGLAATERPYEQYF.

The J gene is TRBJ1-1, the V gene TRBV2, with TRBD1 identical over 12 bases. CDR1 SNHLY and CDR2 FYNNEI come from the germline V gene. V lost 5 bases, J lost 3 bases, and 4 bases stayed unmatched. The CDR3 contains 15 residues. CDR3 coding DNA: TGTGCCAGCAGTTGGGACAGGGGGCCGCACACTGAAGCTTTCTTT. It encodes CASSWDRGPHTEAFF.

The gene calls are TRBV18 and TRBJ2-1, with 8 bases matching TRBD2. J was trimmed by 2 bases and V by 3 bases; bases with no gene match: 3. The CDR3 sequence is 15 residues long. From germline, CDR1 is KGHSH and CDR2 LQKENI. In nucleotides, the CDR3 is TGTGCCAGCTCACCGGGACTAGACCCCTACAATGAGCAGTTCTTC. Residues: CASSPGLDPYNEQFF.

The J gene is TRBJ2-3, the V gene TRBV7-8; 7 bases fit TRBD2. This CDR3 is built from 17 residues. CDR1 is SGHVS, CDR2 FQNEAQ, per germline. The V segment lost 4 bases and the J segment 0 bases; nucleotides outside the gene matches: 10. The CDR3 nucleotides are TGTGCCAGCAGCTGGCGACGAAGCGGGATTAGCACAGATACGCAGTATTTT. Protein sequence: CASSWRRSGISTDTQYF.

The V call is TRBV19, the J call TRBJ2-3, with D perhaps matching TRBD1 (6 bases). Germline CDR1 and CDR2: LNHDA and SQIVND (reference sequence). V gave up 1 base and J gave up 2 bases, with 10 bases separating them. CDR3 length: 15 amino acids. CDR3 residues: CASSIAGQTTDTQYF. The CDR3 bases are TGTGCCAGTAGTATAGCCGGACAGACCACAGATACGCAGTATTTT.

This clone ranks as medium-sized. V and J are TRBV5-1 and TRBJ1-5; D possibly corresponds to TRBD1 (6 bases). The ends were cut back, 4 bases at V and 5 bases at J, with 13 bases in the middle. This CDR3 is built from 14 residues. CDR1 and CDR2 from the germline V gene are SGHRS and YFSETQ. CDR3 loop: CASSPMGGHQPQHF. The DNA of the CDR3 is TGCGCCAGCAGCCCGATGGGGGGCCATCAGCCCCAGCATTTT.

CDR3 bases: TGCGCCAGCAGCTTGGCGGGGGGACAGGGCGATAACTATGGCTACACCTTC. Translated, it gives CASSLAGGQGDNYGYTF. The V call is TRBV5-1, the J call TRBJ1-2, with 9 bases fitting TRBD1. Per the germline V gene, CDR1 is SGHRS and CDR2 is YFSETQ. CDR3 length: 17 residues. V dropped 0 bases and J dropped 1; count of bases not matched to a gene: 7.

This chain uses TRBV28 with TRBJ1-5; maybe TRBD1 (5 bases). Germline lookup yields CDR1 MDHEN and CDR2 SYDVKM. The CDR3 runs 13 residues. Trimming stripped 5 bases from V and 11 bases from J, with 16 bases between. The DNA of the CDR3 is TGTGCCAGCAGTATTGAGGGCCGAGGGGCCCAGCATTTT. Residues: CASSIEGRGAQHF.

This clone was detected only a few times. The CDR3 DNA reads TGTGCCAGTAGTATGGACAGGGGGAACAATGAGCAGTTCTTC. Translated: CASSMDRGNNEQFF. The V and J genes are TRBV19 and TRBJ2-1, with 10 nucleotides matching TRBD1. In germline, CDR1 is LNHDA, CDR2 SQIVND (reference sequence). After removal of 3 bases from V and 5 bases from J, the junction contained 1 base not matched to a gene. CDR3 length: 14 amino acids.